The TCR beta chain described here comes from a study of T-cell reconstitution after alpha-beta-depleted transplantation in children. Overall study results and limits: Some patients' high day-60 TCRbeta diversity was attributed to recipient cells surviving conditioning. Hyperexpanded clones declined; after one year, newly produced T cells mostly supplied diversity. Alpha-beta T cells present about two months after transplant were reported to originate from several hundred expanded graft clones.

The TCRbeta library incorporated unique molecular identifiers. MiXCR was run by TCRdb on the PCR reads, yielding one entry per CDR3 protein. This sample has around 270,000 distinct CDR3 sequences; 6.5% to 9% occur once, and the top ten carry approximately 9.1%. Turning to this clonotype: Its antigen is still unknown. A read error may explain this, as a much larger clone is one base away.

This CDR3 has 15 amino acids. Sequencing used peripheral blood, obtained 360 days after TCRalphabeta/CD19-depleted stem cell transplant. The genes are TRBV12-3 or TRBV12-4 and TRBJ2-7; TRBD1 aligns across 10 bases. This receptor was identified in a female patient between 2 and 15 years old who had a stem cell transplant for Fanconi anemia, so the T cells may come from the graft donor. The CDR3 bases are TGTGCCAGCAGTCAGGGACAGGGGTTTACCTACGGGCAGTACTTC. This codes for CASSQGQGFTYGQYF.